This TCR beta chain was sequenced during a study of cytomegalovirus exposure and HLA in healthy donors. Broader study findings: According to an earlier analysis, most TCR beta V segments yielded productive rearrangements about 87% or about 30% of the time. CMV serostatus stood as the only immune exposure information on hand. Later analysis identified a missense DCLRE1C variant that was linked to TCR beta V- and J-gene trimming.

Germline V gene data show CDR1 as SGDLS and CDR2 as YYNGEE. The CDR3 has 18 residues. After removal of 3 bases from V and 0 bases from J, the junction contained 12 bases not matched to a gene. Worth noting for this clone: Its matching antigen is unknown.

60 Vbeta and 13 Jbeta primers were used in PCR. TCRdb keeps only in-frame clones here, not all; method: immunoSEQ multiplex PCR. The sample table includes 200,000 or so clones. This chain uses TRBV9 with TRBJ2-3; 8 positions agree with TRBD2. The sequenced material came from PBMCs. The source is a boy aged 5-17 years in good health and CMV-seronegative. CDR3 DNA sequence: TGTGCCAGCAGCGCTGGGACTAGTCGAACCTCTAGCACAGATACGCAGTATTTT. This codes for CASSAGTSRTSSTDTQYF.